One sample yielded the 29 T cell receptor beta chains listed below, sequenced in a study of STAT5B mutations in CD4+ large granular lymphocyte leukemia. The method was immunoSEQ multiplex PCR; TCRdb's version includes in-frame clones alone and lacks a portion of them. This table holds under 35,000 clones, around 74% found once. The sample comprised CD4+ T cells from blood buffy coats. The source is a human donor in good health.

In DNA, the CDR3 is TGTGCCAGCAGGCGAAGGCCTGACAGGGTTTACGAAAAACTGTTTTTT. Protein product: CASRRRPDRVYEKLFF. The chain uses TRBV28 and TRBJ1-4; 7 bases are a match to TRBD1. Germline lookup yields CDR1 MDHEN and CDR2 SYDVKM. This CDR3 has 16 residues. V dropped 6 bases and J dropped 8; count of bases not matched to a gene: 15.

This clone has only one observation. This chain connects TRBV2 to TRBJ2-3, with D possibly TRBD1 on 5 matching bases. With 8 bases removed from V and 5 bases from J, the gap between germline ends came to 8 bases. From germline, CDR1 is SNHLY and CDR2 FYNNEI. There are 11 residues in the CDR3. CDR3 protein: CASATGDTQYF. Here the CDR3 DNA reads TGTGCCAGCGCTACAGGAGATACGCAGTATTTT.

The count of this clone is one. The V call is TRBV18, the J call TRBJ2-2, with unresolved D. Germline lookup yields CDR1 KGHSH and CDR2 LQKENI. CDR3 length: 13 residues. V shed 4 bases and J shed 1 base, with 4 bases lying between them. The CDR3 nucleotides read TGTGCCAGCTCACGACAGAACACCGGGGAGCTGTTTTTT. Translated, it gives CASSRQNTGELFF.

The chain uses TRBV5-1 and TRBJ2-1; 11 bases map to TRBD2. The CDR3 runs to 17 residues. The trim removed 6 bases at V and 1 base at J, leaving 9 bases unmatched. Germline lookup yields CDR1 SGHRS and CDR2 YFSETQ. CDR3 in amino acids: CASKDLAGGGSYNEQFF. Here the CDR3 DNA reads TGCGCCAGCAAAGATCTAGCGGGAGGTGGGTCCTACAATGAGCAGTTCTTC.

This clone was seen a single time. This chain uses TRBV9 with TRBJ2-5, with 7 bases fitting TRBD1. The V gene's germline CDR1 is SGDLS and CDR2 YYNGEE. V dropped 3 bases and J dropped 5; count of bases not matched to a gene: 4. The CDR3 runs to 13 residues. CDR3 sequence: CASSETGSETQYF. The CDR3 coding sequence is TGTGCCAGCAGCGAGACAGGGTCGGAGACCCAGTACTTC.

V is TRBV4-2 and J is TRBJ2-2; 8 bases line up with TRBD1. There are 16 residues in the CDR3. The germline V gene has CDR1 LGHNA and CDR2 YNFKEQ. After removal of 4 bases from V and 2 bases from J, the junction contained 6 bases not matched to a gene. As DNA, the CDR3 is TGTGCCAGCAGCCCCCCGGACAGGGCAAACACCGGGGAGCTGTTTTTT. Translated: CASSPPDRANTGELFF.

The chain combines TRBV6-1 with TRBJ1-1, with D uncertain. This CDR3 region has 13 residues. Germline values: CDR1 MNHNS, CDR2 SASEGT. The V gene lost 2 bases and the J gene lost 10 bases, with 14 bases spanning the gap. CDR3 protein: CASSETHLAGAFF. CDR3 nucleotides: TGTGCCAGCAGTGAAACGCATTTGGCCGGAGCTTTCTTT.

The chain recombines TRBV29-1 with TRBJ2-2; 10 nucleotides line up with TRBD1. There are 15 residues in the CDR3. Unmatched junction bases numbered 6, after V lost 5 bases and J lost 3 bases. Germline V gene lookup returns CDR1 SQVTM and CDR2 ANQGSEA. The CDR3: CSVTTGGAYTGELFF. In DNA form, the CDR3 reads TGCAGCGTTACGACAGGGGGCGCTTACACCGGGGAGCTGTTTTTT.

V and J are TRBV10-3 and TRBJ1-1; possible D gene TRBD1, 6 bases. CDR1 and CDR2 (germline): ENHRY, SYGVKD. Trimming cost V 5 bases and J 0 bases, with 19 bases left between them. This CDR3 spans 17 amino acids. The CDR3 sequence: CAISPRGPTDMNTEAFF. Here the CDR3 DNA reads TGTGCCATCAGTCCCAGGGGACCGACCGACATGAACACTGAAGCTTTCTTT.

The chain is built from TRBV19 and TRBJ1-3; 7 bases match TRBD1. Germline CDR1 reads LNHDA; CDR2 reads SQIVND (reference sequence). The ends lost 6 bases at V and 0 bases at J; junction bases unmatched: 11. The CDR3 loop spans 17 amino acids. In DNA, the CDR3 is TGTGCCAGTAGCCTTAACTACAGGGGAAGCTCTGGAAACACCATATATTTT. Its protein is CASSLNYRGSSGNTIYF. Combining the CDR3 with reference TRBV19 and TRBJ1-3 gives the whole variable domain DGGITQSPKYLFRKEGQNVTLSCEQNLNHDAMYWYRQDPGQGLRLIYYSQIVNDFQKGDIAEGYSVSREKKESFPLTVTSAQKNPTAFYLCASSLNYRGSSGNTIYFGEGSWLTVV.

This clone was recorded a few times. CDR3 loop: CASSVQRTGVTEAFF. CDR3 DNA sequence: TGCGCCAGCAGCGTTCAGAGGACAGGGGTTACTGAAGCTTTCTTT. V is TRBV5-1 and J is TRBJ1-1; 9 nucleotides align to TRBD1. The CDR3 runs to 15 residues. Germline CDR1 SGHRS, CDR2 YFSETQ. The junction had 9 bases not matched to a gene; V was cut back by 4 bases and J by 5 bases.

The V call is TRBV11-3, the J call TRBJ2-2, with D possibly matching TRBD1 (6 bases). Germline-derived CDR1 and CDR2 are SGHNT and YENEEA. The CDR3 sequence is 15 residues long. V lost 4 bases and J lost 4, with 13 bases in between. The CDR3 loop is CASSSQGRATGELFF. DNA for the CDR3: TGTGCCAGCAGCTCTCAGGGGCGGGCCACCGGGGAGCTGTTTTTT. The full variable domain, with the rest looked up from reference TRBV11-3 and TRBJ2-2, is EAGVVQSPRYKIIEKKQPVAFWCNPISGHNTLYWYLQNLGQGPELLIRYENEEAVDDSQLPKDRFSAERLKGVDSTLKIQPAELGDSAVYLCASSSQGRATGELFFGEGSRLTVL.

This sequence joins TRBV6-9 and TRBJ2-1, with TRBD2 matching over 14 bases. This CDR3 comprises 22 residues. With V trimmed by 8 bases and J by 0 bases, 21 bases remained unmatched. In germline, CDR1 is MNHGY, CDR2 SVAAGI. The CDR3 DNA reads as TGTGCCAGCTGCCTTAAGTCCTCCGGGACTAGCGGGAGTTGGCCCTCCTACAATGAGCAGTTCTTC. Translating it yields CASCLKSSGTSGSWPSYNEQFF.

The V gene is TRBV4-1, the J gene TRBJ1-4; TRBD1 agrees at 10 bases. Germline CDR1 MGHRA, CDR2 YSYEKL. With V trimmed by 3 bases and J by 8 bases, 9 bases remained unmatched. This CDR3 comprises 16 residues. In DNA form, the CDR3 reads TGCGCCAGCAGCCAGGGCCCGGGACAGGGGTTAGAAAAACTGTTTTTT. It yields the protein CASSQGPGQGLEKLFF.

This chain connects TRBV11-2 to TRBJ1-1; tentatively, D is TRBD1 (5 bases). The germline gives CDR1 SGHAT, CDR2 FQNNGV. Trimming took 0 bases from V and 4 from J, leaving 9 bases between them. The CDR3 length is 14 residues. CDR3 amino acids: CASSLDRVFTEAFF. The CDR3 nucleotides read TGTGCCAGCAGCTTAGACAGGGTATTCACTGAAGCTTTCTTT.

A single count supports this clone. The chain uses TRBV5-5 and TRBJ2-7; TRBD1 matches at 7 bases. The CDR3 length is 14 residues. CDR1 SGHKS and CDR2 YYEKEE come from the germline V gene (reference sequence). Trimming at V came to 0 bases and at J to 6 bases, leaving 6 bases not matched to a gene. The CDR3 nucleotides are TGTGCCAGCAGCTTGGGACAGGGCTGGGGCGAGCAGTACTTC. It specifies CASSLGQGWGEQYF. The whole variable domain, filled in from reference TRBV5-5 and TRBJ2-7, reads DAGVTQSPTHLIKTRGQQVTLRCSPISGHKSVSWYQQVLGQGPQFIFQYYEKEERGRGNFPDRFSARQFPNYSSELNVNALLLGDSALYLCASSLGQGWGEQYFGPGTRLTVT.

The chain recombines TRBV9 with TRBJ2-3; 11 positions match TRBD1. Losses at the gene ends were 1 base for V and 5 bases for J; bases not matched to a gene: 3. The CDR3 sequence is 15 residues long. Germline CDR1 is SGDLS and CDR2 is YYNGEE. In DNA, the CDR3 is TGTGCCAGCAGCGTACGGACAGGGGGCGGAGATACGCAGTATTTT. Its protein is CASSVRTGGGDTQYF.

In this sample, this clone turned up once. This rearrangement joins TRBV11-3 to TRBJ2-7, with 8 bases identical to TRBD1. Trimming at V came to 5 bases and at J to 3 bases, leaving 15 bases not matched to a gene. The CDR3 has 17 residues. The germline CDR1 and CDR2 sequences are SGHNT and YENEEA. For the CDR3, the DNA is TGTGCCAGCAGCCAATCTACCGGGACAGGAGGGTACTACGAGCAGTACTTC. It is translated as CASSQSTGTGGYYEQYF.

The chain has TRBV6-1 and TRBJ1-1, with D possibly being TRBD1 (5 bases). This CDR3 region has 14 residues. Germline loops: CDR1 MNHNS, CDR2 SASEGT. The V gene lost 4 bases and the J gene lost 4 bases, with 13 bases spanning the gap. The CDR3 coding sequence is TGTGCCAGCAGTGCAATTTTTGGGGGCACTGAAGCTTTCTTT. It codes for CASSAIFGGTEAFF.

The chain links TRBV7-6 to TRBJ2-5, with D possibly matching TRBD2 (6 bases). The V gene's germline CDR1 is SGHVS and CDR2 FNYEAQ. The CDR3 is 15 amino acids. The V gene lost 5 bases and the J gene lost 5 bases, with 18 bases spanning the gap. CDR3 amino acids: CASSPGTPAGETQYF. The CDR3 region has the DNA TGTGCCAGCAGCCCCGGGACTCCCGCCGGTGAGACCCAGTACTTC. Full variable domain (rest looked up from reference TRBV7-6 and TRBJ2-5): GAGVSQSPRYKVTKRGQDVALRCDPISGHVSLYWYRQALGQGPEFLTYFNYEAQQDKSGLPNDRFSAERPEGSISTLTIQRTEQRDSAMYRCASSPGTPAGETQYFGPGTRLLVL.

The rearrangement uses TRBV14 and TRBJ2-7; tentatively, D is TRBD2 (7 bases). V was trimmed by 6 bases and J by 0 bases, leaving 9 bases between them. Per germline, CDR1 SGHDN and CDR2 FVKESK. This CDR3 contains 13 residues. CDR3 loop: CASRGGASYEQYF. CDR3 coding DNA: TGTGCCAGCAGGGGGGGGGCCTCCTACGAGCAGTACTTC.

The chain employs TRBV9 and TRBJ1-1; D is possibly TRBD1 (5 bases). The V gene lost 2 bases and the J gene lost 10 bases, with 15 bases spanning the gap. The germline V gene has CDR1 SGDLS and CDR2 YYNGEE. The CDR3 contains 13 residues. CDR3 sequence (DNA): TGTGCCAGCAGCGTGGGGCCAAAGGTTTCAGCTTTCTTT. This gives the protein CASSVGPKVSAFF.

This chain links TRBV9 with TRBJ1-2; D is ambiguous. V lost 3 bases to trimming and J lost 2 bases, with 14 bases between them. Germline CDR1 and CDR2: SGDLS and YYNGEE. The CDR3 sequence is 15 residues long. CDR3 coding DNA: TGTGCCAGCAGCGCAAGTGTGGTAGTGAACTATGGCTACACCTTC. Amino acids: CASSASVVVNYGYTF.

This CDR3 is CASSLPGYLGVTQYF. CDR3 nucleotide sequence: TGTGCCAGCAGTCTCCCGGGCTACCTAGGTGTTACCCAGTACTTC. The rearrangement links TRBV28 to TRBJ2-5; D gene unclear. The CDR3 has 15 residues. The ends were cut back, 5 bases at V and 8 bases at J, with 21 bases in the middle. Germline V gene lookup returns CDR1 MDHEN and CDR2 SYDVKM.

The count of this clone is one. CDR3 in amino acids: CASRQGGTDTQYF. The DNA of the CDR3 is TGTGCCAGCAGACAGGGCGGGACAGATACGCAGTATTTT. V usage is TRBV7-3 and J usage is TRBJ2-3; a weak D match, TRBD1 (6 bases). V gave up 6 bases and J gave up 3 bases, with 10 bases separating them. The CDR3 has 13 residues. The germline V gene encodes CDR1 SGHTA and CDR2 FQGTGA. Full variable domain (rest looked up from reference TRBV7-3 and TRBJ2-3): GAGVSQTPSNKVTEKGKYVELRCDPISGHTALYWYRQSLGQGPEFLIYFQGTGAADDSGLPNDRFFAVRPEGSVSTLKIQRTERGDSAVYLCASRQGGTDTQYFGPGTRLTVL.

The chain recombines TRBV11-3 with TRBJ2-7, with TRBD1 identical over 10 bases. J lost 4 bases, V lost 4 bases, and 13 bases had no gene match. Germline values: CDR1 SGHNT, CDR2 YENEEA. This CDR3 is built from 17 residues. The chain's CDR3 is CASSSGDRGSSRYEQYF. The DNA for the CDR3 is TGTGCCAGCAGCTCGGGGGACAGGGGATCCTCTCGTTACGAGCAGTACTTC.

V usage is TRBV10-3 and J usage is TRBJ2-1, with unresolved D. Per germline, CDR1 ENHRY and CDR2 SYGVKD. Trimming cost V 0 bases and J 10 bases, with 7 bases left between them. CDR3 size: 12 residues. The CDR3 loop is CAISESMREQFF. CDR3 DNA: TGTGCCATCAGTGAGTCGATGCGGGAGCAGTTCTTC.

V gene TRBV27 combines with J gene TRBJ2-7; tentatively, D is TRBD2 (6 bases). Per germline, CDR1 MNHEY and CDR2 SMNVEV (reference sequence). This CDR3 has 13 residues. Deletions cut 6 bases from V and 6 bases from J, with 15 bases between. The CDR3 DNA reads as TGTGCCAGCAGCTGGACGGGGGACGGCGAGCAGTACTTC. Protein product: CASSWTGDGEQYF.

The V and J genes are TRBV11-2 and TRBJ2-7, with 11 bases fitting TRBD2. This CDR3 comprises 16 residues. Unmatched junction bases numbered 6, after V lost 3 bases and J lost 2 bases. Germline V gene sequence: CDR1 SGHAT, CDR2 FQNNGV. The CDR3 loop is CASSFAGTSGTYEQYF. The CDR3 nucleotides are TGTGCCAGCAGCTTCGCCGGGACTAGCGGAACCTACGAGCAGTACTTC.